This TCR beta chain was recorded in a study of beta chain features in type 1 diabetes (dated by TCRdb to the late 2010s). Regarding the study in general: No differences in mean age, gender distribution, total cell number or subset yield were found between patients and healthy donors. Across all samples, approximately 98,000,000 sorted cells were examined, and cell number per subset correlated strongly with RNA yield. In the study, TCRB repertoires of sorted circulating CD4+ T cell subsets from recently diagnosed type 1 diabetes patients were compared with those of matched healthy donors. Naive and central memory subsets were obtained from all 30 or so donors, but regulatory and stem cell-like memory subsets were isolated from only 8 patients and roughly eight healthy donors.

This clone was counted between two and nine times. The clone's antigen remains unknown. The input lacks base qualities; no much larger clone sits a single base away. The entire isolated RNA was reverse transcribed using the High Capacity cDNA Reverse Transcription Kit, and thus expressed TCRB transcripts were sequenced. Deep immunoSEQ sequencing was applied to naive, central memory and regulatory T cell samples, giving an average of about 3.6 million total reads per sample. Sorted cells were lysed in RLT buffer and RNA was extracted with DNase-treated RNeasy Micro or Mini kits, depending on cell number. Each cell subset was processed on its own to prevent cross-contamination, while patient and healthy donor samples were processed together. The immunoSEQ multiplex PCR was used to amplify TCRB sequences from cDNA, yielding 87-bp fragments that span the CDR3 region. Sequencing of the amplicons was done on the Illumina HiSeq platform. The paper's data handling went like this. PCR bias was corrected computationally using synthetic template baselines, and reads within Hamming distance 2 were collapsed, with unmergeable singletons discarded. Reads were aligned against IMGT to assign V, D and J genes, CDR3 length and insertions or deletions at six rearrangement sites. Within each subset, clonotype counts were normalized to the number of sorted cells before true diversity and Gini coefficients were calculated with the tcR R package. The overlap coefficient, calculated on TCRB nucleotide sequences, was used to quantify repertoire sharing. Out-of-frame TCRB sequences from naive cells were analyzed to stand in for the pre-selection repertoire. Held by TCRdb, this immuneACCESS table contains in-frame sequences only and omits some clones. Under half of the omission traces to an unresolved V gene where checked; the cause of the rest is unknown. D and trimming come from the DNA, and the V and J calls and clone size come from that table. This sample lists 600,000 to 700,000 clones; 12% were detected once. The ten largest make up more than 0.09% of the sample.

Findings and caveats that apply to the study as a whole: In all four CD4+ subsets, TCRB CDR3 length was moderately but significantly shorter in type 1 diabetes patients. Patients with type 1 diabetes made fewer insertions and deleted more nucleotides at VDJ recombination sites, implying thymic rearrangement abnormalities. Naive, central memory and regulatory TCRB repertoires appeared to be more similar among patients than among healthy donors. Shorter templates might have been favored by PCR, but patient and control samples were amplified and corrected together, so both groups would have been affected equally by any skew. Because the HLA sub-analyses included only small numbers of individuals, any influence of HLA type on TCRB rearrangement was left unresolved. Sequencing cDNA rather than genomic DNA could over-represent highly expressing activated cells, although activation and CD3 levels did not differ between groups.

A single peripheral blood draw of around 120 mL on average was collected from each donor into heparinised tubes. A BD FACSAria II and a panel including CD45RO, CCR7, CD25, CD127, CD95 and CD27 were used to sort naive, central memory, regulatory and stem cell-like memory CD4+ T cells. All sorted populations exceeded 98% purity. PBMCs were isolated right away by Lymphoprep density gradient centrifugation and were stained directly, without culture. So that batch effects would be minimized, each experiment stained and sorted samples in pairs, pairing one healthy donor with one patient. This receptor was identified in a man younger than 45 with type 1 diabetes. The sequenced material came from naive CD4+ T cells from blood. The cell subset or site tag for this specimen amounts to: true naive CD4+ T cells.

The base sequence is TGTGCCAGTAGTAGACTCCCCAAAAACATTCAGTACTTC. Its protein product is CASSRLPKNIQYF. In this chain, TRBV19 is recombined with TRBJ2-4; no D gene can be assigned with confidence. Including cysteine and phenylalanine, the CDR3 has 13 amino acids. The kept DNA is CDR3 alone, 39 bases in frame from the first base. The germline V gene (reference sequence) supplies CDR1 LNHDA and CDR2 SQIVND. Deletion took 4 bases off V and 2 bases off J, with a span of 6 bases between the germline ends.